These 16 T cell receptor beta chains were all obtained from the same sample, sequenced in a study of T cells in localized non-small cell lung cancer. Using immunoSEQ multiplex PCR, the repertoire was profiled, and TCRdb retains in-frame clones only, with some absent. The sample includes about 40,000 clones, 81% of them seen just once. The sequencing here drew on peripheral blood mononuclear cells, taken before any cancer treatment. These receptors were taken from a male donor older than 55 with stage II lung adenocarcinoma.

This clone was picked up one time. The junction does not match germline at one end; this may be a read error. V gene TRBV5-6 combines with J gene TRBJ1-5, with D maybe TRBD1 (6 bases). The CDR3 has 15 amino acids. The germline V gene has CDR1 SGHDT and CDR2 YYEEEE. The DNA of the CDR3 is TGTGCCAGCAGCTCAATACAGGGTAACAATCAGCCCCGGCATTTT. Its translation is CASSSIQGNNQPRHF.

The J gene is TRBJ2-3, the V gene TRBV19, with TRBD2 matching 8 bases. V lost 5 bases to trimming and J lost 3 bases; unmatched junction nucleotides: 10. The CDR3 extends over 16 amino acids. Per germline, CDR1 LNHDA and CDR2 SQIVND (reference sequence). CDR3: CASSPEAGVITDTQYF. DNA for the CDR3: TGTGCCAGTAGTCCTGAAGCGGGAGTGATAACAGATACGCAGTATTTT. The whole variable domain, remainder taken from reference TRBV19 and TRBJ2-3, is DGGITQSPKYLFRKEGQNVTLSCEQNLNHDAMYWYRQDPGQGLRLIYYSQIVNDFQKGDIAEGYSVSREKKESFPLTVTSAQKNPTAFYLCASSPEAGVITDTQYFGPGTRLTVL.

This clone was counted between two and nine times. V and J are TRBV19 and TRBJ1-1; D is unresolved. CDR1 LNHDA and CDR2 SQIVND come from the germline V gene (reference sequence). CDR3 length: 17 amino acids. Trimming took 7 bases from V and 4 from J, leaving 25 bases between them. This CDR3 reads CASKASKGGGVSTEAFF. The CDR3, as DNA: TGTGCCAGTAAGGCGAGTAAGGGAGGAGGCGTGAGCACTGAAGCTTTCTTT.

J is TRBJ1-1 and V is TRBV7-9; TRBD1 might be the D (5 bases). This CDR3 region has 14 residues. The germline gives CDR1 SEHNR, CDR2 FQNEAQ (reference sequence). V was cut by 5 bases and J by 11 bases, with 21 bases left in between. The CDR3 reads CASSAREGRGDAFF. CDR3 DNA: TGTGCCAGCAGCGCAAGGGAGGGTAGGGGTGATGCTTTCTTT. The entire variable domain, with the rest obtained from reference TRBV7-9 and TRBJ1-1, is as follows: DTGVSQNPRHKITKRGQNVTFRCDPISEHNRLYWYRQTLGQGPEFLTYFQNEAQLEKSRLLSDRFSAERPKGSFSTLEIQRTEQGDSAMYLCASSAREGRGDAFFGQGTRLTVV.

As for this clone: Relative to the germline gene, one junction end is altered; a read error may explain this. The chain uses TRBV2 and TRBJ1-4, with no clear D. CDR1 and CDR2 from the germline V gene are SNHLY and FYNNEI. This CDR3 comprises 13 residues. The CDR3 nucleotides are TGTGCCAGCCGAGGACGGTCTAAAGAAAAACTGTTTTTT. This gives the protein CASRGRSKEKLFF.

This clone was counted a single time. The CDR3 bases are TGTGCCAGCAGCCAAGCAACCCTTCCTAACTATGGCTACACCTTC. Translation gives CASSQATLPNYGYTF. The chain uses TRBV14 and TRBJ1-2; the D is unclear. The CDR3 length is 15 residues. Germline-derived CDR1 and CDR2 are SGHDN and FVKESK. With 1 base removed from V and 0 bases from J, the gap between germline ends came to 9 bases.

The chain joins TRBV5-1 to TRBJ2-5, with TRBD2 identical over 10 bases. Per the germline V gene, CDR1 is SGHRS and CDR2 is YFSETQ. The junction had 6 bases not matched to a gene; V was cut back by 0 bases and J by 1 base. CDR3 length equals 17 residues. CDR3 sequence (DNA): TGCGCCAGCAGCTTGGATGGGAGCGGGAGGGCCCAAGAGACCCAGTACTTC. Its translation: CASSLDGSGRAQETQYF.

The CDR3 sequence is CASSPPGRPTGNTIYF. The CDR3 DNA sequence: TGTGCCAGTAGTCCGCCGGGCCGACCTACTGGAAACACCATATATTTT. V gene TRBV19 combines with J gene TRBJ1-3; D unclear. Germline-derived CDR1 and CDR2 are LNHDA and SQIVND (reference sequence). V was shortened by 5 bases and J by 2 bases, with 16 bases between the two germline ends. This CDR3 contains 16 residues.

This chain uses TRBV5-4 with TRBJ1-1; TRBD1 is a possible D gene (5 bases). Trimming stripped 0 bases from V and 2 bases from J, with 11 bases between. This CDR3 region has 15 residues. Germline lookup yields CDR1 SGHNT and CDR2 YYREEE (reference sequence). CDR3 nucleotide sequence: TGTGCCAGCAGCTTGGGTGGGGGGAGTAACACTGAAGCTTTCTTT. Translating it yields CASSLGGGSNTEAFF.

J is TRBJ1-5 and V is TRBV2; 7 bases agree with TRBD1. The CDR3 totals 14 residues. CDR1 SNHLY and CDR2 FYNNEI come from the germline V gene. With 7 bases clipped from V and 7 bases from J, the junction kept 10 bases outside the gene matches. In nucleotides, the CDR3 is TGTGCCAGCACCCCAGACAGGGAAGGACAGCCCCAGCATTTT. Protein sequence: CASTPDREGQPQHF.

The CDR3 loop reads CASSDNRGFRQPQHF. The CDR3 DNA reads as TGTGCCAGCAGTGACAACAGGGGGTTTCGTCAGCCCCAGCATTTT. The rearrangement links TRBV6-1 to TRBJ1-5; TRBD1 matches at 8 bases. The junction had 7 bases not matched to a gene; V was cut back by 3 bases and J by 6 bases. The CDR3 totals 15 residues. CDR1 MNHNS and CDR2 SASEGT come from the germline V gene.

J is TRBJ2-3 and V is TRBV5-1; 10 bases are a match to TRBD1. Germline CDR1 SGHRS, CDR2 YFSETQ. The CDR3 contains 16 residues. V dropped 0 bases and J dropped 3; count of bases not matched to a gene: 4. CDR3 loop: CASSLGPGQGTDTQYF. CDR3 nucleotide sequence: TGCGCCAGCAGCTTGGGGCCGGGACAGGGGACAGATACGCAGTATTTT.

The chain links TRBV6-6 to TRBJ1-3; D is unresolved. The CDR3 extends over 11 amino acids. V was pared by 6 bases and J by 6 bases, with 6 bases between. Germline CDR1 and CDR2: MNHNY and SVGAGI (reference sequence). CDR3 sequence: CASSNTNTIYF. The CDR3 DNA is TGTGCCAGCAGCAACACAAACACCATATATTTT.

The V call is TRBV7-3, the J call TRBJ2-7; maybe TRBD2 (6 bases). The germline V gene has CDR1 SGHTA and CDR2 FQGTGA. The CDR3 length is 14 residues. V gave up 4 bases and J gave up 6 bases, with 16 bases separating them. CDR3 region: CASSSTGSGVEQYF. The CDR3 nucleotides read TGTGCCAGCAGCTCGACCGGGTCGGGGGTCGAGCAGTACTTC.

As for this clone: One end of the junction does not line up with germline, which may come from a read error. The V and J genes are TRBV6-6 and TRBJ1-1, with 10 nucleotides matching TRBD1. Germline CDR1 is MNHNY and CDR2 is SVGAGI (reference sequence). CDR3 length: 14 amino acids. CDR3 sequence reads: CAISGDRGINEAFF. In DNA, the CDR3 is TGTGCCATCAGTGGGGACAGGGGTATCAATGAAGCTTTCTTT.

This clone has a handful of counts. The chain links TRBV19 to TRBJ1-5, with D possibly TRBD1 on 5 matching bases. The CDR3 sequence is 16 residues long. V lost 4 bases and J 1 base, leaving 14 bases between the germline ends. Germline assignment: CDR1 LNHDA and CDR2 SQIVND (reference sequence). CDR3 in amino acids: CASSRAGSGSNQPQHF. The CDR3 nucleotides are TGTGCCAGTAGTAGGGCAGGGTCTGGGAGCAATCAGCCCCAGCATTTT. Using reference TRBV19 and TRBJ1-5 for the parts outside the CDR3, the full variable domain is DGGITQSPKYLFRKEGQNVTLSCEQNLNHDAMYWYRQDPGQGLRLIYYSQIVNDFQKGDIAEGYSVSREKKESFPLTVTSAQKNPTAFYLCASSRAGSGSNQPQHFGDGTRLSIL.